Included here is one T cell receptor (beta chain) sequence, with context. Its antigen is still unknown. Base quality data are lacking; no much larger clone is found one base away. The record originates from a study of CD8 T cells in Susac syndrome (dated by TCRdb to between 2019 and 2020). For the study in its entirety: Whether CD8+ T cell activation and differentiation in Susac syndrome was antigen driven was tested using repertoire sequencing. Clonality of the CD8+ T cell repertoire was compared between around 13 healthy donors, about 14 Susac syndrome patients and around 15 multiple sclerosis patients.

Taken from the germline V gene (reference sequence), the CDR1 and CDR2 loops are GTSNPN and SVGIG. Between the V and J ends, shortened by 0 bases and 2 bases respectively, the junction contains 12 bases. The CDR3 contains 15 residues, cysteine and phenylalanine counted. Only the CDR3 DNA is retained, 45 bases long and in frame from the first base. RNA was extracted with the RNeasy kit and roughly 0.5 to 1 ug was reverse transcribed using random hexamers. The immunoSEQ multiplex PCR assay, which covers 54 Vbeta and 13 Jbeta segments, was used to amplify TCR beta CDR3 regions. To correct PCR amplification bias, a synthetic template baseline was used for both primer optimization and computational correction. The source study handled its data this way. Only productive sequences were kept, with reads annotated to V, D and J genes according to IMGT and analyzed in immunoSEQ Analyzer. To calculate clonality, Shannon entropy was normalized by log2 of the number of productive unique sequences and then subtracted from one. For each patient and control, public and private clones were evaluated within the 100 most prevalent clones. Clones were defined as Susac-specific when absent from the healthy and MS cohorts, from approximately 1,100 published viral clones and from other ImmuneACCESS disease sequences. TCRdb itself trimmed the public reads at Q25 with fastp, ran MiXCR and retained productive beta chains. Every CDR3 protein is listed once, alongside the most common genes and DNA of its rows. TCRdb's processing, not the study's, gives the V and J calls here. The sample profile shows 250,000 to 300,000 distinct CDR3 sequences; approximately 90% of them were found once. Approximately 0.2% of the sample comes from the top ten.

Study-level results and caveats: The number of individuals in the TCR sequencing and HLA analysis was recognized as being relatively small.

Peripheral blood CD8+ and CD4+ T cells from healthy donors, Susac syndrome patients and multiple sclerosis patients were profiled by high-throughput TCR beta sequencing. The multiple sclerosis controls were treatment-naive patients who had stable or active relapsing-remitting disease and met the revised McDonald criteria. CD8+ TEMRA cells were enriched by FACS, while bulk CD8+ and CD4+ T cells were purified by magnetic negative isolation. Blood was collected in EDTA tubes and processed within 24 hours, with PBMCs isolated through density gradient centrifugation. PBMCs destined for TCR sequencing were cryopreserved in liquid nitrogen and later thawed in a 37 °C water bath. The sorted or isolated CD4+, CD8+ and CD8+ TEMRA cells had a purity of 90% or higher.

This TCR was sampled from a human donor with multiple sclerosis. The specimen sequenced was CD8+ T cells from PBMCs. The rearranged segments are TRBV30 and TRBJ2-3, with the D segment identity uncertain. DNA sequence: TGTGCCTGGAGTGTGGCAGGAGACAACACAGATACGCAGTATTTT. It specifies CAWSVAGDNTDTQYF.